This TCR beta chain was sequenced for a study of blood T cell repertoires in COVID-19. In the study overall: COVID-19 samples from acute and convalescent phases originated in the United States, Italy and Spain.

The germline gives CDR1 LGHDT, CDR2 YNNKEL (reference sequence). With 0 bases removed from V and 4 bases from J, the gap between germline ends came to 7 bases. CDR3 size: 14 residues. Repertoires were generated with immunoSEQ multiplex PCR, while TCRdb's copy carries only in-frame clones and drops some. The sample gives some 260,000 clones, nearly 90% of which show up once; 2.1% is in the top ten. Source material: peripheral blood. The clonotype was recovered from a woman in her forties who had recovered from COVID-19. J is TRBJ1-5 and V is TRBV3-1 (or the pseudogene TRBV3-2); D unresolved. DNA for the CDR3: TGTGCCAGCAGCCAAGATGGGAGAAATCAGCCCCAGCATTTT. Its protein is CASSQDGRNQPQHF.